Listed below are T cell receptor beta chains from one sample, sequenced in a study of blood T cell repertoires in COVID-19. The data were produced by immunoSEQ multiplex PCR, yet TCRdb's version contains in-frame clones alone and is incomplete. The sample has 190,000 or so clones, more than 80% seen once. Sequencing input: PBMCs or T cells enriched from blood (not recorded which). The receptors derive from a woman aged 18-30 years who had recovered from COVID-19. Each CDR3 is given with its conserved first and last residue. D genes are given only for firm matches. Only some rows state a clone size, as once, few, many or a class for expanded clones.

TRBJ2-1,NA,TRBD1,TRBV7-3,CASSLYRGNEQFF,TGTGCCAGCAGCCTATACAGGGGGAATGAGCAGTTCTTC
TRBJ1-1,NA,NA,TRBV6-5,CASSYGTSNTEAFF,TGTGCCAGCAGTTACGGGACATCGAACACTGAAGCTTTCTTT
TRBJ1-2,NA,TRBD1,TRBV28,CASSLPGQGPNYGYTF,TGTGCCAGCAGTTTGCCGGGACAGGGCCCTAACTATGGCTACACCTTC
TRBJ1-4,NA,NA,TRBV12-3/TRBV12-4,CASSPRGEKLFF,TGTGCCAGCAGTCCTAGGGGTGAAAAACTGTTTTTT
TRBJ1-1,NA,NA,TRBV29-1,CSVEDAGFGNTEAFF,TGCAGCGTTGAAGACGCAGGGTTCGGGAACACTGAAGCTTTCTTT
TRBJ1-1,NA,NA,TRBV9,CASSVAQGFTEAFF,TGTGCCAGCAGCGTAGCCCAGGGCTTCACTGAAGCTTTCTTT
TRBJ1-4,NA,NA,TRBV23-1,CASSRPGPNEKLFF,TGCGCCAGCAGTCGGCCAGGGCCTAATGAAAAACTGTTTTTT
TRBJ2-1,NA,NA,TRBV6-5,CASRFRGNEQFF,TGTGCCAGCAGGTTCAGGGGCAATGAGCAGTTCTTC
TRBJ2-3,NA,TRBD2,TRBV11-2,CASSLDTGGPDTQYF,TGTGCCAGCAGCTTAGATACGGGGGGGCCGGATACGCAGTATTTT
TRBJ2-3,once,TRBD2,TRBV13,CASRPWGAGKERDTQYF,TGTGCCAGCAGGCCCTGGGGAGCGGGGAAGGAGAGAGATACGCAGTATTTT
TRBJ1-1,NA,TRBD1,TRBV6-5,CASRTGTGVAFF,TGTGCCAGCAGAACCGGGACAGGGGTGGCTTTCTTT
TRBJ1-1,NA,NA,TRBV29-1,CSAHQGMFSEAFF,TGCAGCGCCCACCAGGGTATGTTCTCTGAAGCTTTCTTT
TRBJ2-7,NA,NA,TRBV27,CASSLNRVYSEQYF,TGTGCCAGCAGTTTAAACAGGGTTTATTCCGAGCAGTACTTC
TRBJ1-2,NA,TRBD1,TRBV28,CASRGTGAGYTF,TGTGCCAGCAGGGGGACAGGGGCGGGCTACACCTTC
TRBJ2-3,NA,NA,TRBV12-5,CASGWLVLAGRDDTQYF,TGTGCTAGTGGTTGGCTGGTACTGGCGGGGCGCGACGATACGCAGTATTTT
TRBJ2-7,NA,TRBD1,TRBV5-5,CASSENRGPYEQYF,TGTGCCAGCAGCGAAAACAGGGGCCCCTACGAGCAGTACTTC
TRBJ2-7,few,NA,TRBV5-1,CASSLPGLGTYEQYF,TGCGCCAGCAGCTTACCGGGACTTGGGACCTACGAGCAGTACTTC
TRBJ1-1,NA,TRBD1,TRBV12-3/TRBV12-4,CASSQGQVTEAFF,TGTGCCAGCAGCCAAGGACAGGTCACTGAAGCTTTCTTT
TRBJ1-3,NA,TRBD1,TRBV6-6,CASSRKTGTGGQKGNTIYF,TGTGCCAGCAGCCGAAAAACCGGGACAGGGGGCCAAAAGGGAAACACCATATATTTT
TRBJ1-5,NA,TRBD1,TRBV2,CASRRGQDNNQPQHF,TGTGCCAGCAGGCGGGGACAGGACAATAATCAGCCCCAGCATTTT
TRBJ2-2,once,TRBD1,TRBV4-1,CASSRAESGTGAGELFF,TGCGCCAGCAGCCGAGCCGAGAGCGGGACAGGGGCCGGGGAGCTGTTTTTT
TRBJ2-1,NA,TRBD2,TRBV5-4,CASSNGAIAGGLNEQFF,TGTGCCAGCAGTAATGGGGCCATAGCGGGGGGGCTGAATGAGCAGTTCTTC
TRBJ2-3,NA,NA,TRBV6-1,CASSERGDTQYF,TGTGCCAGCAGTGAAAGGGGGGATACGCAGTATTTT
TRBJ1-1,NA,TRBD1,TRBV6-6,CASSPWTGGVSRSGAFF,TGTGCCAGCAGTCCTTGGACAGGGGGGGTCTCTCGGTCGGGAGCTTTCTTT
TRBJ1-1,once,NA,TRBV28,CASSRKQGTEAFF,TGTGCCAGCAGTAGAAAACAGGGAACTGAAGCTTTCTTT
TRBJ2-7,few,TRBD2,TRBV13,CASSFTSGAYEQYF,TGTGCCAGCAGCTTCACTAGCGGGGCTTACGAGCAGTACTTC
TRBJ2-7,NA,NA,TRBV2,CASSVLQGSSYEQYF,TGTGCCAGCAGTGTTCTTCAGGGATCCTCCTACGAGCAGTACTTC
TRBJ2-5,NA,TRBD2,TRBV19,CASSITGLVQETQYF,TGTGCCAGTAGTATCACCGGACTAGTCCAAGAGACCCAGTACTTC
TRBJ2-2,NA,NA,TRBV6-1,CASSEGAGNTGELFF,TGTGCCAGCAGTGAAGGGGCGGGGAACACCGGGGAGCTGTTTTTT
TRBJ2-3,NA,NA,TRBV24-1,CATRTSGTGTDTQYF,TGTGCCACCAGGACCTCAGGGACTGGTACAGATACGCAGTATTTT
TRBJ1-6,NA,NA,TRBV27,CASSFGQLGGNSPLHF,TGTGCCAGCAGTTTTGGACAGTTAGGGGGAAATTCACCCCTCCACTTT
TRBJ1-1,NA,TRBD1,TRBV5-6,CASSWTGRKLNTEAFF,TGTGCCAGCAGCTGGACAGGGCGTAAACTGAACACTGAAGCTTTCTTT
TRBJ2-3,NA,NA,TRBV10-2,CASSDQGSASTDTQYF,TGCGCCAGCAGTGACCAGGGCTCAGCAAGCACAGATACGCAGTATTTT
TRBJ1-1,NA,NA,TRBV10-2,CASSEQEGTEAFF,TGCGCCAGCAGTGAGCAGGAGGGCACTGAAGCTTTCTTT
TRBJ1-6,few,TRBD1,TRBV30,CAWSDRTGFNSPLHF,TGTGCCTGGAGTGACCGGACAGGGTTTAATTCACCCCTCCACTTT
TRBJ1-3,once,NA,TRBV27,CASSPQGSSGNTIYF,TGTGCCAGCAGTCCCCAGGGGAGCTCTGGAAACACCATATATTTT
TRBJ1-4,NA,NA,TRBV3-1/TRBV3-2,CASSQEFWGGASRTNEKLFF,TGTGCCAGCAGCCAAGAATTCTGGGGGGGGGCATCGAGAACTAATGAAAAACTGTTTTTT
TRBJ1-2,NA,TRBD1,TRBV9,CASSVTGTGGRNGYTF,TGTGCCAGCAGCGTAACAGGGACAGGGGGCAGAAATGGCTACACCTTC
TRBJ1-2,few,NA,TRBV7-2,CASSLALGSGYGYTF,TGTGCCAGCAGCTTAGCGCTAGGGAGTGGCTATGGCTACACCTTC
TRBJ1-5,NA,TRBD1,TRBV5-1,CASSPGQGNQPQHF,TGCGCCAGCAGCCCGGGACAGGGAAATCAGCCCCAGCATTTT
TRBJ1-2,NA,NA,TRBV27,CASSTNSDNIWGYTF,TGTGCCAGCAGTACAAATTCGGACAATATTTGGGGCTACACCTTC
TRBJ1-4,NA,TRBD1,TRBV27,CASRRDGQGGEKLFF,TGTGCCAGCCGGCGCGATGGACAGGGAGGGGAAAAACTGTTTTTT
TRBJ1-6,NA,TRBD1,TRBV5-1,CASSPEGPDRVLSPLHF,TGCGCCAGCAGCCCGGAGGGCCCCGACAGGGTTTTGTCACCCCTCCACTTT
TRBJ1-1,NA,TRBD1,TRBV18,CASFPGQGWNTEAFF,TGTGCCAGCTTCCCGGGACAGGGATGGAACACTGAAGCTTTCTTT
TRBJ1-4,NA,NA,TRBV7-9,CASGGTPARNEKLFF,TGTGCCAGCGGGGGGACGCCCGCTCGGAACGAAAAACTGTTTTTT
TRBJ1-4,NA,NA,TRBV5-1,CASSLQPRVDEKLFF,TGCGCCAGCAGCTTGCAACCCCGGGTAGATGAAAAACTGTTTTTT
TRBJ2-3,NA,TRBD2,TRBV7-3,CASSSGSDTQYF,TGTGCCAGCAGTAGCGGGTCAGATACGCAGTATTTT
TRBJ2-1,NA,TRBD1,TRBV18,CASSPMDRGNNEQFF,TGTGCCAGCTCACCAATGGACAGGGGAAACAATGAGCAGTTCTTC
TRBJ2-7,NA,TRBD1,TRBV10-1,CASRGQGYEQYF,TGCGCCAGCAGGGGACAGGGCTACGAGCAGTACTTC
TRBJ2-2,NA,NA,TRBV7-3,CASSLTGLTGELFF,TGTGCCAGCAGCTTAACGGGGCTCACCGGGGAGCTGTTTTTT
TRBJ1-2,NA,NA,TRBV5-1,CASSTESNGYTF,TGCGCCAGCAGCACAGAGAGCAATGGCTACACCTTC
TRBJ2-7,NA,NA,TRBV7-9,CASSLDNNEQYF,TGTGCCAGCAGCTTAGACAATAACGAGCAGTACTTC
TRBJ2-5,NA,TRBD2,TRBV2,CASSGLALETQYF,TGTGCCAGCAGTGGACTAGCGCTCGAGACCCAGTACTTC
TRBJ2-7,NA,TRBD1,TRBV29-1,CSVPGTGFYEQYF,TGCAGCGTTCCCGGGACAGGGTTCTACGAGCAGTACTTC
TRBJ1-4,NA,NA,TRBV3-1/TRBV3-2,CASSQGREVEKLFF,TGTGCCAGCAGCCAAGGGAGGGAGGTCGAAAAACTGTTTTTT